This TCR beta chain stems from a study of blood T cell repertoires in COVID-19. About the study: COVID-19 samples, acute and convalescent, were from the United States, Italy and Spain. PBMCs, B-cell-depleted T cells, or T cells provided the cDNA or gDNA that made up the material.

V was clipped by 0 bases and J by 9 bases; unmatched bases: 13. The germline gives CDR1 LGHDT, CDR2 YNNKEL (reference sequence). The CDR3 contains 19 residues. The method was immunoSEQ multiplex PCR; TCRdb's version includes in-frame clones alone and lacks a portion of them. The table includes over 40,000 clones, approximately 92% detected once. The chain carries TRBV3-1 (or the pseudogene TRBV3-2) and TRBJ2-4, with TRBD2 identical over 14 bases. The sample was peripheral blood. The sequence came from a human donor in a cohort sampled during active COVID-19. The CDR3, as DNA: TGTGCCAGCAGCCAAGATCTGCCCGGACTAGCGGGGGGCTCCTCCATTCAGTACTTC. Its translation is CASSQDLPGLAGGSSIQYF.